A single sample is the source of the 6 T cell receptor beta chains below, sequenced in a study of post-analysis software for immune sequencing data. Study findings and constraints: Included in a set of roughly five TRBV segments more frequent in patients than controls were TRBV5-6, TRBV5-1 and TRBV20-1.

No antigens are known for them. Each TCR beta cDNA library carried unique molecular identifiers. TCRdb analysed the PCR reads with MiXCR anew, one entry per CDR3 protein. The repertoire consists of approximately 250,000 distinct CDR3 sequences, with 35% to 45% occurring once and the leading ten covering around 4.7%. Sample: blood. Receptor source: a girl aged 10-17 years with multiple sclerosis.

About this clonotype itself: Just one base apart from a much larger clone, this may be a read error. The CDR3 DNA reads as TGTGCCGGCAGCGTAGTCCCCGGGGGGGTGTCCTACAATGAGCAGTTCTTC. It codes for CAGSVVPGGVSYNEQFF. The V and J genes are TRBV9 and TRBJ2-1; TRBD2 matches 8 bases. The length of the CDR3 is 17 residues. CDR1 is SGDLS, CDR2 YYNGEE, per germline.

This clonotype was found a few times. The chain recombines TRBV7-2 with TRBJ2-2, with a weak D call TRBD2 (6 bases). Trimming took 5 bases from V and 4 from J, leaving 11 bases between them. Germline-derived CDR1 and CDR2 are SGHTA and FQGNSA. The CDR3 contains 14 residues. The CDR3 loop is CASSLREFTGELFF. The CDR3 DNA sequence: TGTGCCAGCAGCCTACGGGAGTTCACCGGGGAGCTGTTTTTT.

This chain connects TRBV5-1 to TRBJ2-1; 8 bases line up with TRBD2. The germline gives CDR1 SGHRS, CDR2 YFSETQ. The CDR3 covers 15 residues. The V and J ends lost 0 bases and 8 bases, in that order; junction bases with no gene match: 7. CDR3 loop: CASSLEVAGRDEQFF. The CDR3 region has the DNA TGCGCCAGCAGCTTGGAGGTAGCGGGGAGGGATGAGCAGTTCTTC.

This clonotype was recorded many times. The V call is TRBV7-9, the J call TRBJ2-1; TRBD1 agrees at 12 bases. Per germline, CDR1 SEHNR and CDR2 FQNEAQ (reference sequence). Trimming at V came to 0 bases and at J to 3 bases, leaving 3 bases not matched to a gene. The CDR3 totals 17 residues. The CDR3 DNA reads as TGTGCCAGCAGCTTAGCGGGACAGGGGGCCATCTACAATGAGCAGTTCTTC. Its translation: CASSLAGQGAIYNEQFF.

This clonotype came up a few times. CDR3 amino acids: CASSYGTGGSSYNSPLHF. In DNA form, the CDR3 reads TGTGCCAGCAGTTACGGGACAGGGGGCAGCTCCTATAATTCACCCCTCCACTTT. This chain links TRBV6-5 with TRBJ1-6; 12 bases map to TRBD1. This CDR3 region has 18 residues. The germline V gene encodes CDR1 MNHEY and CDR2 SVGAGI. Germline trimming cut 2 bases from V and 0 bases from J; bases unmatched to any gene: 2.

This sequence joins TRBV10-3 and TRBJ1-1; unclear D gene. V was trimmed by 3 bases and J by 1 base, leaving 12 bases between them. This CDR3 region has 15 residues. The germline gives CDR1 ENHRY, CDR2 SYGVKD. CDR3 amino acids: CAISEDTLTNTEAFF. The CDR3 coding sequence is TGTGCCATCAGTGAAGACACCCTGACGAACACTGAAGCTTTCTTT.